A single sample is the source of the 13 T cell receptor beta chains below, sequenced in a study of blood T cell repertoires in COVID-19. Sequencing used immunoSEQ multiplex PCR; TCRdb keeps in-frame clones, though not all of them. The repertoire has around 260,000 clones, about nine tenths of them found once; the top ten carry 8.5% to 10%. Sequenced sample: peripheral blood. These receptors came from a man between 40 and 49 years old who had recovered from COVID-19.

CDR3 protein: CATTQRGWEKTQYF. The CDR3 DNA is TGTGCAACCACTCAGAGGGGGTGGGAGAAGACCCAGTACTTC. This chain joins TRBV6-6 and TRBJ2-5; D is perhaps TRBD1 (6 bases). There are 14 residues in the CDR3. Germline CDR1 reads MNHNY; CDR2 reads SVGAGI (reference sequence).

The chain couples TRBV24-1 to TRBJ2-3; 13 bases are shared with TRBD2. J was trimmed by 0 bases and V by 1 base; bases with no gene match: 6. Germline V gene data show CDR1 as KGHDR and CDR2 as SFDVKD. This CDR3 contains 19 residues. The CDR3 spells CATSDFGTSGAKSTDTQYF. As DNA, the CDR3 is TGTGCCACCAGTGATTTCGGGACTAGCGGGGCCAAGAGCACAGATACGCAGTATTTT.

This chain connects TRBV9 to TRBJ2-2; 9 bases line up with TRBD1. The germline V gene encodes CDR1 SGDLS and CDR2 YYNGEE. V lost 5 bases to trimming and J lost 6 bases; unmatched junction nucleotides: 8. This CDR3 is 15 amino acids long. In DNA form, the CDR3 reads TGTGCCAGCAGTCGGGACAGGGTAATGGCCGGGGAGCTGTTTTTT. Translating gives CASSRDRVMAGELFF.

The rearrangement uses TRBV6-2 or TRBV6-3 and TRBJ2-2; D is unclear. V gave up 2 bases and J gave up 2 bases, with 9 bases separating them. The germline CDR1 and CDR2 sequences are MNHEY and SVGEGT. The length of the CDR3 is 15 residues. The chain's CDR3 is CASSYMWLNTGELFF. CDR3 DNA: TGTGCCAGCAGTTACATGTGGCTCAACACCGGGGAGCTGTTTTTT.

The rearrangement uses TRBV5-1 and TRBJ2-3; TRBD1 is a possible D gene (6 bases). The germline V and J ends were trimmed by 0 bases and 0 bases, with 11 bases remaining between them. Germline V gene lookup returns CDR1 SGHRS and CDR2 YFSETQ. This CDR3 region has 16 residues. The CDR3 DNA sequence: TGCGCCAGCAGCTTGGGGCAGGGGTCGAGCACAGATACGCAGTATTTT. Its translation: CASSLGQGSSTDTQYF.

V and J are TRBV29-1 and TRBJ2-3; D is uncertain. Germline values: CDR1 SQVTM, CDR2 ANQGSEA. The V end lost 4 bases, the J end lost 7 bases, and 24 bases lay between the germline ends. This CDR3 has 16 amino acids. Written as DNA, the CDR3 is TGCAGCGTTGGCCTGAGGCTGTCTATAGAGGCAAATACGCAGTATTTT. Translation gives CSVGLRLSIEANTQYF.

This chain links TRBV2 with TRBJ1-1; TRBD1 matches at 8 bases. The CDR3 runs 15 residues. The germline gives CDR1 SNHLY, CDR2 FYNNEI. V lost 5 bases, J lost 6 bases, and 11 bases stayed unmatched. CDR3 sequence: CASSLSGTGDPEAFF. Written as DNA, the CDR3 is TGTGCCAGCAGTCTTTCCGGGACAGGTGACCCTGAAGCTTTCTTT.

The V gene is TRBV10-3, the J gene TRBJ2-7; tentatively, D is TRBD2 (7 bases). The CDR3 has 15 amino acids. V lost 6 bases and J lost 7, with 22 bases in between. Looked up from germline, CDR1 is ENHRY and CDR2 is SYGVKD. DNA for the CDR3: TGTGCCATCAGGAGGGGGGGCGGGGACCCTATTGAGCAGTACTTC. This gives the protein CAIRRGGGDPIEQYF.

The chain uses TRBV19 and TRBJ2-1, with TRBD2 matching 7 bases. The J segment lost 4 bases and the V segment lost 2 bases, leaving 8 bases of the junction unmatched. This CDR3 is 16 amino acids long. Germline V lookup: CDR1 LNHDA, CDR2 SQIVND (reference sequence). The DNA for the CDR3 is TGTGCCAGTAGTATAAGGTTCCGCGGGGGATACAATGAGCAGTTCTTC. Encoded protein: CASSIRFRGGYNEQFF.

Only a few counts were recorded for this clone. The genes are TRBV6-1 and TRBJ2-7; weak D call: TRBD1 (6 bases). V was cut by 3 bases and J by 6 bases, with 9 bases left in between. Germline lookup yields CDR1 MNHNS and CDR2 SASEGT. This CDR3 is 12 amino acids long. This chain's CDR3 is CASSDDRREQYF. DNA of the CDR3: TGTGCCAGCAGTGACGACAGGCGCGAGCAGTACTTC.

This clone was seen more than once but under ten times. The chain recombines TRBV2 with TRBJ1-2; 7 bases map to TRBD1. Germline CDR1 is SNHLY and CDR2 is FYNNEI. This CDR3 has 13 residues. J lost 5 bases, V lost 6 bases, and 6 bases had no gene match. CDR3 nucleotides: TGTGCCAGCAGCGGGGACAGCCTGTATGGCTACACCTTC. Translation gives CASSGDSLYGYTF.

This clone was detected only a few times. The rearrangement uses TRBV27 and TRBJ1-1, with 9 bases aligning to TRBD1. Germline loops: CDR1 MNHEY, CDR2 SMNVEV (reference sequence). The CDR3 is 18 residues long. Trimming removed 4 bases from V and 4 bases from J; junction bases left unmatched: 16. CDR3 loop: CASSSGPGQGLLRTEAFF. CDR3 bases: TGTGCCAGCAGTTCAGGACCGGGACAGGGTCTCTTACGCACTGAAGCTTTCTTT.

This chain uses TRBV3-1 (or the pseudogene TRBV3-2) with TRBJ2-5; TRBD2 aligns across 11 bases. CDR1 and CDR2 (germline): LGHDT, YNNKEL (reference sequence). CDR3 length: 14 amino acids. J gave up 5 bases and V 10 bases, and 9 bases lay outside the gene matches. The CDR3 sequence is CATGTSGVLETQYF. Here the CDR3 DNA reads TGTGCCACCGGGACTAGCGGAGTTCTGGAGACCCAGTACTTC.